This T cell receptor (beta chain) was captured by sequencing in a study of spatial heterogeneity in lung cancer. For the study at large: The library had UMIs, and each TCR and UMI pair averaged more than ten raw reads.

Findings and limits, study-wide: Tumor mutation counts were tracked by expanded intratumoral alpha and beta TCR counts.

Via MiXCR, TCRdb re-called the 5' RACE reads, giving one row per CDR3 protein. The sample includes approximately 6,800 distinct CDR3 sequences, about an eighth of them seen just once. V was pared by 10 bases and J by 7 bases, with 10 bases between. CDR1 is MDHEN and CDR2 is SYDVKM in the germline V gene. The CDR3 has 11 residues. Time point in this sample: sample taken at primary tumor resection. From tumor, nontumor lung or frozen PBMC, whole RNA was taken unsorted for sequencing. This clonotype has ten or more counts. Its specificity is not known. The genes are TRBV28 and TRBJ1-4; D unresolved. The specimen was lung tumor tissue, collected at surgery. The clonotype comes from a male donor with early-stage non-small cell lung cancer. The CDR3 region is CATGESEKLFF. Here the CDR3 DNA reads TGTGCCACCGGGGAAAGTGAAAAACTGTTTTTT.